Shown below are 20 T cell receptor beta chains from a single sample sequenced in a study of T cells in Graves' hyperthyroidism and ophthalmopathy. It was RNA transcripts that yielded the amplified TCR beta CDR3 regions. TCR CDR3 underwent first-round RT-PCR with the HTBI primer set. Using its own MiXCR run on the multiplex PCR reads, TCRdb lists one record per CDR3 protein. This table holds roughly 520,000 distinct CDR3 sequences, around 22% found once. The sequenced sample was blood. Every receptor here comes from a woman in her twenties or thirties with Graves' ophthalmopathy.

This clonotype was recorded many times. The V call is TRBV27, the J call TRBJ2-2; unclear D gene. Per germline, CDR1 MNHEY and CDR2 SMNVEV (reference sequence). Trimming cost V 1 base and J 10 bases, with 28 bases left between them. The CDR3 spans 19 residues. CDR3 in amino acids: CASSLYPFRQMGLVEELFF. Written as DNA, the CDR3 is TGTGCCAGCAGTTTATATCCCTTTAGGCAGATGGGGTTAGTGGAGGAGCTGTTTTTT.

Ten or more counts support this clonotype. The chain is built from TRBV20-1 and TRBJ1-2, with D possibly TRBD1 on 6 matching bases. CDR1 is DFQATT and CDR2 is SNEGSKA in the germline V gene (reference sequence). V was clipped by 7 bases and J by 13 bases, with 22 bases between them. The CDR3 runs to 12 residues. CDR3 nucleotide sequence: TGCAGTGGCGAAAACGTGGGGGGGCGCCTCACCTTC. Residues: CSGENVGGRLTF.

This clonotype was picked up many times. The CDR3 sequence is CASSSPGLHSETQYF. For the CDR3, the DNA is TGTGCCAGCAGTTCACCGGGACTCCATTCGGAGACCCAGTACTTC. The chain uses TRBV12-3 or TRBV12-4 and TRBJ2-5; tentatively, D is TRBD2 (6 bases). V was clipped by 4 bases and J by 5 bases, with 17 bases between them. The CDR3 runs 15 residues.

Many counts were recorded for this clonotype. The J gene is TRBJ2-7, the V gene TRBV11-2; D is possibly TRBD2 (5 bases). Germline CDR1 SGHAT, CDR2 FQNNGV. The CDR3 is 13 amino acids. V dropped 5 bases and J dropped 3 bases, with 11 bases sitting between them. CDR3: CASSRFGNYEQYF. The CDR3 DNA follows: TGTGCCAGCAGCCGCTTCGGGAACTACGAGCAGTACTTC. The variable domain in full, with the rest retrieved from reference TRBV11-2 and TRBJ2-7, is EAGVAQSPRYKIIEKRQSVAFWCNPISGHATLYWYQQILGQGPKLLIQFQNNGVVDDSQLPKDRFSAERLKGVDSTLKIQPAKLEDSAVYLCASSRFGNYEQYFGPGTRLTVT.

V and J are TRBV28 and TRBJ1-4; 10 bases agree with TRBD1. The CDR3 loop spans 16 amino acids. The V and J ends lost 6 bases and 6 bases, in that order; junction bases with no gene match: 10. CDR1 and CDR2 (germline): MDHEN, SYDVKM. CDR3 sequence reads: CASSPNPGTGDEKLFF. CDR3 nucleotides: TGTGCCAGCAGCCCAAACCCCGGGACAGGGGATGAAAAACTGTTTTTT.

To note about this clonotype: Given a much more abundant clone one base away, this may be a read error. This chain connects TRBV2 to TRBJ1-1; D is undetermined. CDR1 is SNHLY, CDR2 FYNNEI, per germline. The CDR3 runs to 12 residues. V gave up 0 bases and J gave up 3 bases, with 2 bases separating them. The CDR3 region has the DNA TGTGCCAGCAGTGAAGCGGACACTGAAGCTTTCTTT. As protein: CASSEADTEAFF.

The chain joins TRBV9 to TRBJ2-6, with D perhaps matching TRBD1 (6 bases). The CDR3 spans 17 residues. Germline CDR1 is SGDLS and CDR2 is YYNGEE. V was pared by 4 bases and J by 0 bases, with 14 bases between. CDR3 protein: CASSNNQGHSGANVLTF. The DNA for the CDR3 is TGTGCCAGCAGCAATAATCAGGGACACTCTGGGGCCAACGTCCTGACTTTC.

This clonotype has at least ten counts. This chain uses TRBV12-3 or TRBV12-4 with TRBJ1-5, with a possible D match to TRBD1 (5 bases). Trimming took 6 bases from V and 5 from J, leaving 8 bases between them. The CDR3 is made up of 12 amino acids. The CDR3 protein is CASRQQDQPQHF. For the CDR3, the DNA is TGTGCCAGCAGGCAACAGGATCAGCCCCAGCATTTT.

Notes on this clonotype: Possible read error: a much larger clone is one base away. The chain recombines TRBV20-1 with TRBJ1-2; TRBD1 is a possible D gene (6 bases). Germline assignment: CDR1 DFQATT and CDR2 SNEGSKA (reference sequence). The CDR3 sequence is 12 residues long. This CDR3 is CSARRGMSGFTF. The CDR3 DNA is TGCAGTGCTAGAAGGGGGATGAGTGGCTTCACCTTC.

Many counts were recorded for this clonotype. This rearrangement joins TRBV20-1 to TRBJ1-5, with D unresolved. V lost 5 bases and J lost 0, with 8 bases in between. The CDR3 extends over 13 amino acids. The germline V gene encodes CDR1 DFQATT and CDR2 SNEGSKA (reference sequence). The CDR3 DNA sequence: TGCAGTGCTTGGAGGGCTAGCAATCAGCCCCAGCATTTT. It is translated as CSAWRASNQPQHF.

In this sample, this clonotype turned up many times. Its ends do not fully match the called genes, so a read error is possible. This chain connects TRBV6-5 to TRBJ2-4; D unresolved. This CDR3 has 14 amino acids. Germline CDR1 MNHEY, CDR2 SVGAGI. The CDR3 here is CASSYSNTRNIKYF. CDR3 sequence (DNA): TGTGCCAGCAGTTACTCGAACACGCGGAACATTAAGTACTTC.

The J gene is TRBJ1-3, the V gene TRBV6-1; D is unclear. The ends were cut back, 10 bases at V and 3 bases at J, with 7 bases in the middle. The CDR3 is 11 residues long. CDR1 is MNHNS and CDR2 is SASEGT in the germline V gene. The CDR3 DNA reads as TGTGCCACCCGCCTTGGAAACACCATATATTTT. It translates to CATRLGNTIYF.

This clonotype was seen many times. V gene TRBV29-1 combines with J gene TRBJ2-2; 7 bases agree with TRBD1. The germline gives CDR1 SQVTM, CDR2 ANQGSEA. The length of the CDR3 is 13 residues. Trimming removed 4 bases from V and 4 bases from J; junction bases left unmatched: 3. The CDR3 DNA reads TGCAGCGTTGGTTCAGGGGGCACCGGGGAGCTGTTTTTT. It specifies CSVGSGGTGELFF.

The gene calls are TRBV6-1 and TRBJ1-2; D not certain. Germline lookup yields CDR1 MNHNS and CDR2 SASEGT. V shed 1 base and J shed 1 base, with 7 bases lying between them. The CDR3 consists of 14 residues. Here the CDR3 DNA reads TGTGCCAGCAGTGAAGGGACGGGTAACTATGGCTACACCTTC. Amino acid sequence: CASSEGTGNYGYTF.

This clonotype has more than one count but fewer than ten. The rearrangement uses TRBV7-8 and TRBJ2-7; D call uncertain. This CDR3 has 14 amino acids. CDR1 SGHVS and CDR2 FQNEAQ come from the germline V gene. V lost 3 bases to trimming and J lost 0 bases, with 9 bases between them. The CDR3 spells CASSFDSHSYEQYF. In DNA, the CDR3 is TGTGCCAGCAGCTTTGACTCACACTCCTACGAGCAGTACTTC.

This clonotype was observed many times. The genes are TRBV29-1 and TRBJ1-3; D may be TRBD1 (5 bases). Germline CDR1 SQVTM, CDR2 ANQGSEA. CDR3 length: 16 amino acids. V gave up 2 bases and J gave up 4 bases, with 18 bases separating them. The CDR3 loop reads CSVEKGTAPEGNTIYF. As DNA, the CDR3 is TGCAGCGTTGAAAAGGGGACCGCTCCTGAAGGAAACACCATATATTTT.

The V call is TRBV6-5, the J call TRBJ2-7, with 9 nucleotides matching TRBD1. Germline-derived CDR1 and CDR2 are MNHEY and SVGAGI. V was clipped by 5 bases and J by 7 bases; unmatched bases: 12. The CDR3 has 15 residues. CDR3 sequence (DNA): TGTGCCAGCAGTCACCCGGGACAGGGCACTCGGGAGCAGTACTTC. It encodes CASSHPGQGTREQYF.

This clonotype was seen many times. The DNA for the CDR3 is TGTGCCAGCAGTCTTACAGGGGACACCTATGGCTACACCTTC. This codes for CASSLTGDTYGYTF. The chain has TRBV6-1 and TRBJ1-2; the match to TRBD1 covers 7 bases. Germline CDR1 reads MNHNS; CDR2 reads SASEGT. Trimming removed 5 bases from V and 4 bases from J; junction bases left unmatched: 7. The CDR3 runs to 14 residues.

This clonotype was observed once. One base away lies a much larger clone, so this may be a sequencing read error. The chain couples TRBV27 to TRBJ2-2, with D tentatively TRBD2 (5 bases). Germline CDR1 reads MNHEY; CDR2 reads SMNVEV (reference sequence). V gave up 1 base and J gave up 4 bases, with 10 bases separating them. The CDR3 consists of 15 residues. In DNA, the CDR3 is TGTGCCAGCAGTTTATACCGGACTCCCACCGGGGAGCTGTTTTTT. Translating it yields CASSLYRTPTGELFF.

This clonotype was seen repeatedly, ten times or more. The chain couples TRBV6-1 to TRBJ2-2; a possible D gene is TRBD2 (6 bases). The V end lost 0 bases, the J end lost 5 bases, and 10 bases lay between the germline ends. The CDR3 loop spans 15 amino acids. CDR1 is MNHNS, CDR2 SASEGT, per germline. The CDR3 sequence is CASSEAGGGTGELFF. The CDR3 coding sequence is TGTGCCAGCAGTGAAGCGGGAGGCGGTACCGGGGAGCTGTTTTTT.